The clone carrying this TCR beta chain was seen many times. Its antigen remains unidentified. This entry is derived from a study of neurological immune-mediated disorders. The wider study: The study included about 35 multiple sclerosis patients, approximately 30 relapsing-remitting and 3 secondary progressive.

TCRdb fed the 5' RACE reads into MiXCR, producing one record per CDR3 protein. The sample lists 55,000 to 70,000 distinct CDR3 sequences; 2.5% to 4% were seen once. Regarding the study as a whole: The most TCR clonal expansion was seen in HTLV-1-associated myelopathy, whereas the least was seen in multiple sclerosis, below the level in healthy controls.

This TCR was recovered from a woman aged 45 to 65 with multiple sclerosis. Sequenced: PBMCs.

Written as DNA, the CDR3 is TGCAGTGCCCCTGGCCCCAGCTCTGGAAACACCATATATTTT. As protein: CSAPGPSSGNTIYF. The chain couples TRBV20-1 to TRBJ1-3; D is unresolved. With 6 bases removed from V and 0 bases from J, the gap between germline ends came to 12 bases. The germline gives CDR1 DFQATT, CDR2 SNEGSKA (reference sequence). The CDR3 is made up of 14 amino acids.